The 28 T cell receptor beta chains reported below all come from one sample, sequenced in a study of neurological immune-mediated disorders. Each CDR3 protein gets one entry after TCRdb re-called the 5' RACE reads with MiXCR. The sample includes roughly 100,000 distinct CDR3 sequences, more than 10% of them seen just once. Time point: longitudinal time-point 3. Specimen: PBMCs. The receptors come from a female donor with HTLV-1-associated myelopathy (HAM/TSP).

This clonotype was counted ten times or more. The chain links TRBV10-3 to TRBJ2-1; D might be TRBD2 (5 bases). V shed 4 bases and J shed 10 bases, with 11 bases lying between them. CDR3 length: 12 amino acids. Germline lookup yields CDR1 ENHRY and CDR2 SYGVKD. The CDR3 DNA sequence: TGTGCCATCAGTGCCGGAAGCGGCGAGCAGTTCTTC. Translating gives CAISAGSGEQFF.

The chain carries TRBV5-5 and TRBJ1-2; a possible D gene is TRBD1 (5 bases). Germline lookup yields CDR1 SGHKS and CDR2 YYEKEE (reference sequence). This CDR3 spans 14 amino acids. V lost 6 bases and J 8 bases, leaving 20 bases between the germline ends. The CDR3 spells CASTTDLRVWGYTF. Written as DNA, the CDR3 is TGTGCCAGCACCACGGATCTCAGGGTCTGGGGCTACACCTTC.

This clonotype was detected ten times or more. The CDR3 DNA reads as TGTGCCAGCAGTGGGACAGGGGGTAACAATGAGCAGTTCTTC. It encodes CASSGTGGNNEQFF. V and J are TRBV12-3 or TRBV12-4 and TRBJ2-1; 11 positions match TRBD1. This CDR3 is built from 14 residues. V dropped 5 bases and J dropped 5; count of bases not matched to a gene: 2.

This clonotype came up a few times. The chain employs TRBV18 and TRBJ2-7; a possible D gene is TRBD1 (5 bases). This CDR3 is built from 13 residues. Trimming cost V 2 bases and J 6 bases, with 11 bases left between them. Germline values: CDR1 KGHSH, CDR2 LQKENI. The chain's CDR3 is CASSPWAGREQYF. The CDR3 DNA reads as TGTGCCAGCTCACCATGGGCAGGGCGCGAGCAGTACTTC.

This clonotype was detected a few times. J is TRBJ1-1 and V is TRBV20-1; 11 bases are shared with TRBD1. Looked up from germline, CDR1 is DFQATT and CDR2 is SNEGSKA (reference sequence). The CDR3 has 13 amino acids. The trim removed 7 bases at V and 5 bases at J, leaving 6 bases unmatched. The CDR3 coding sequence is TGCAGTGTACCGGACAGGGGGCGGACTGAAGCTTTCTTT. Its protein is CSVPDRGRTEAFF.

This clonotype has ten or more counts. The rearrangement links TRBV4-2 to TRBJ2-7; 9 bases are a match to TRBD2. CDR3 size: 16 residues. CDR1 LGHNA and CDR2 YNFKEQ come from the germline V gene. After removal of 0 bases from V and 3 bases from J, the junction contained 6 bases not matched to a gene. CDR3 in DNA: TGTGCCAGCAGCCAAGAGTGGCGGGGGGGTTTCTACGAGCAGTACTTC. Translating it yields CASSQEWRGGFYEQYF.

The genes are TRBV18 and TRBJ2-3; no reliable D call. Trimming took off 3 bases at V and 6 bases at J, with 7 bases between the two ends. CDR3 length: 12 amino acids. Germline CDR1 KGHSH, CDR2 LQKENI. CDR3 amino acids: CASSPDGDTQYF. In nucleotides, the CDR3 is TGTGCCAGCTCACCCGACGGTGATACGCAGTATTTT.

Many counts were recorded for this clonotype. The gene calls are TRBV10-1 and TRBJ2-7, with 10 nucleotides matching TRBD1. V shed 3 bases, J shed 5 bases, and the junction held 10 bases outside the gene matches. There are 16 residues in the CDR3. In germline, CDR1 is WNHNN, CDR2 SYGVQD (reference sequence). The CDR3 protein is CASSDSSLGQGHEQYF. The CDR3 nucleotides read TGCGCCAGCAGTGATTCAAGTCTGGGACAGGGGCACGAGCAGTACTTC.

This clonotype appeared many times. The chain couples TRBV5-1 to TRBJ2-7; TRBD2 matches at 11 bases. The germline V gene has CDR1 SGHRS and CDR2 YFSETQ. This CDR3 contains 16 residues. Trimming removed 5 bases from V and 1 base from J; junction bases left unmatched: 8. The CDR3 DNA follows: TGCGCCAGCAGGAGGTTAACTAGCGGGAGTTCCTACGAGCAGTACTTC. Translation: CASRRLTSGSSYEQYF.

This clonotype was seen ten or more times. The chain employs TRBV5-1 and TRBJ1-5; TRBD1 matches 8 bases. The CDR3 sequence is 15 residues long. Per the germline V gene, CDR1 is SGHRS and CDR2 is YFSETQ. V lost 2 bases, J lost 5 bases, and 6 bases stayed unmatched. CDR3 coding DNA: TGCGCCAGCAGCTTTTCTGGGACAGGTGATCAGCCCCAGCATTTT. Translation gives CASSFSGTGDQPQHF.

This clonotype was seen many times. V and J are TRBV10-3 and TRBJ1-4, with D tentatively TRBD1 (6 bases). Germline V gene sequence: CDR1 ENHRY, CDR2 SYGVKD. The germline V and J ends were trimmed by 4 bases and 5 bases, with 14 bases remaining between them. This CDR3 contains 15 residues. The DNA of the CDR3 is TGTGCCATCAGTGGGTCCGACAGGAACAATGAAAAACTGTTTTTT. It yields the protein CAISGSDRNNEKLFF.

This clonotype occurred many times. The gene calls are TRBV5-1 and TRBJ2-5; D call uncertain. From germline, CDR1 is SGHRS and CDR2 YFSETQ. This CDR3 spans 14 amino acids. Trimming removed 1 base at V and 2 bases at J, with 9 bases between. The CDR3 is CASSLSGVQETQYF. CDR3 DNA sequence: TGCGCCAGCAGCTTGAGTGGCGTTCAAGAGACCCAGTACTTC.

This clonotype has a count of ten or more. The V call is TRBV7-2, the J call TRBJ2-2; D unclear. Trimming stripped 5 bases from V and 1 base from J, with 23 bases between. Germline CDR1 and CDR2: SGHTA and FQGNSA. The CDR3 consists of 19 residues. CDR3 amino acids: CASSRIPLDRRKNTGELFF. CDR3 bases: TGTGCCAGCAGCCGAATCCCCTTGGACCGAAGAAAGAACACCGGGGAGCTGTTTTTT.

This clonotype was detected ten times or more. This rearrangement joins TRBV6-2 or TRBV6-3 to TRBJ2-6; 9 bases are shared with TRBD1. After removal of 6 bases from V and 2 bases from J, the junction contained 5 bases not matched to a gene. There are 16 residues in the CDR3. The germline V gene encodes CDR1 MNHEY and CDR2 SVGEGT. The DNA of the CDR3 is TGTGCCAGCAGGGACAGGGGCACTCCTGGGGCCAACGTCCTGACTTTC. Amino acids: CASRDRGTPGANVLTF.

This clonotype was counted many times. The genes are TRBV5-1 and TRBJ2-3, with 8 bases fitting TRBD2. Germline CDR1 SGHRS, CDR2 YFSETQ. This CDR3 is built from 17 residues. V lost 2 bases, J lost 1 base, and 9 bases stayed unmatched. The CDR3 sequence: CASSFLNSGVGTDTQYF. DNA for the CDR3: TGCGCCAGCAGCTTCCTGAATAGCGGGGTCGGCACAGATACGCAGTATTTT.

This clonotype was seen many times. The V gene is TRBV27, the J gene TRBJ2-3; D not resolved. The CDR3 is 15 residues long. Germline loops: CDR1 MNHEY, CDR2 SMNVEV (reference sequence). V was trimmed by 5 bases and J by 4 bases, leaving 16 bases between them. The CDR3 sequence: CASSGSRGSSDTQYF. The CDR3 region has the DNA TGTGCCAGCAGTGGGTCCCGCGGCAGTTCAGATACGCAGTATTTT.

There are many counts of this clonotype. The chain combines TRBV4-1 with TRBJ1-1, with D tentatively TRBD1 (6 bases). The V end lost 1 base, the J end lost 0 bases, and 9 bases lay between the germline ends. The length of the CDR3 is 15 residues. Looked up from germline, CDR1 is MGHRA and CDR2 is YSYEKL. CDR3: CASSQGGQMNTEAFF. The DNA for the CDR3 is TGCGCCAGCAGCCAAGGGGGACAAATGAACACTGAAGCTTTCTTT.

This clonotype was observed at least ten times. The V gene is TRBV5-4, the J gene TRBJ2-6, with unresolved D. Trimming shortened V by 4 bases and J by 0 bases, and 8 bases separated the two germline ends. Germline CDR1 is SGHNT and CDR2 is YYREEE (reference sequence). This CDR3 has 15 amino acids. The CDR3 region has the DNA TGTGCCAGCAGCCCTGGGATCTCTGGGGCCAACGTCCTGACTTTC. Translated: CASSPGISGANVLTF.

This clonotype was observed at least ten times. V and J are TRBV7-9 and TRBJ2-5; no clear D gene. V was shortened by 7 bases and J by 1 base, with 13 bases between the two germline ends. The CDR3 sequence is 14 residues long. CDR1 and CDR2 (germline): SEHNR, FQNEAQ (reference sequence). CDR3 amino acids: CASTPWAVQETQYF. CDR3 coding DNA: TGTGCCAGCACCCCCTGGGCAGTCCAAGAGACCCAGTACTTC.

This clonotype has just a few counts. The CDR3 here is CASSPTQAGANVLTF. CDR3 DNA sequence: TGTGCCAGCTCACCAACACAGGCTGGGGCCAACGTCCTGACTTTC. V gene TRBV18 combines with J gene TRBJ2-6; TRBD1 might be the D (5 bases). This CDR3 contains 15 residues. Trimming removed 2 bases at V and 2 bases at J, with 7 bases between. Per the germline V gene, CDR1 is KGHSH and CDR2 is LQKENI.

This clonotype came up many times. The genes are TRBV20-1 and TRBJ1-5; D ambiguous. V shed 0 bases and J shed 6 bases, with 12 bases lying between them. Germline CDR1 DFQATT, CDR2 SNEGSKA (reference sequence). There are 14 residues in the CDR3. For the CDR3, the DNA is TGCAGTGCTAGAGATAAGAAGGGAATTCAGCCCCAGCATTTT. Its protein product is CSARDKKGIQPQHF.

This clonotype was detected ten times or more. The rearrangement links TRBV20-1 to TRBJ2-1, with 8 bases lining up with TRBD1. Trimming at V came to 5 bases and at J to 4 bases, leaving 7 bases not matched to a gene. Germline values: CDR1 DFQATT, CDR2 SNEGSKA (reference sequence). The CDR3 covers 14 residues. This chain's CDR3 is CSAQGRGHYNEQFF. Here the CDR3 DNA reads TGCAGTGCTCAGGGCAGGGGGCATTACAATGAGCAGTTCTTC.

With respect to this clonotype: One end of the junction does not line up with germline, which may come from a read error. The J gene is TRBJ1-3, the V gene TRBV28, with no clear D. The length of the CDR3 is 14 residues. CDR1 MDHEN and CDR2 SYDVKM come from the germline V gene. The CDR3 loop is CASRRQPTGNTIFF. The DNA for the CDR3 is TGTGCCAGCAGGCGGCAACCCACTGGAAACACCATATTTTTT.

This clonotype came up many times. This chain links TRBV7-9 with TRBJ2-2; D unclear. Germline V gene lookup returns CDR1 SEHNR and CDR2 FQNEAQ (reference sequence). Trimming removed 0 bases from V and 3 bases from J, with 11 bases in between. The CDR3 covers 16 residues. The CDR3 DNA reads as TGTGCCAGCAGCTTAGCTGGTTCAGGCTACACCGGGGAGCTGTTTTTT. Translated, it gives CASSLAGSGYTGELFF.

This clonotype was recorded many times. This chain connects TRBV5-1 to TRBJ1-6; 8 nucleotides line up with TRBD1. CDR1 is SGHRS, CDR2 YFSETQ, per germline. The V segment lost 4 bases and the J segment 10 bases; nucleotides outside the gene matches: 7. The CDR3 has 14 amino acids. The CDR3 loop is CASSGDRSRSPLHF. The CDR3, as DNA: TGCGCCAGCAGCGGGGACAGGTCAAGATCACCCCTCCACTTT.

This clonotype was detected ten times or more. V gene TRBV3-1 combines with J gene TRBJ2-3; weak D call: TRBD2 (5 bases). The CDR3 is 16 residues long. V shed 8 bases and J shed 0 bases, with 18 bases lying between them. Germline lookup yields CDR1 LGHDT and CDR2 YNNKEL (reference sequence). In DNA form, the CDR3 reads TGTGCCAGCCAGGACTCGACCCACCGAAGCACAGATACGCAGTATTTT. This gives the protein CASQDSTHRSTDTQYF.

This clonotype was counted ten times or more. This chain connects TRBV20-1 to TRBJ1-6; 8 nucleotides match TRBD1. V was clipped by 4 bases and J by 0 bases; unmatched bases: 8. The CDR3 runs to 17 residues. Germline loops: CDR1 DFQATT, CDR2 SNEGSKA (reference sequence). The CDR3 DNA is TGCAGTGCTAAACCCAGGGGGCCGGGCTCCTATAATTCACCCCTCCACTTT. Translating gives CSAKPRGPGSYNSPLHF.

This clonotype was seen many times. V and J are TRBV6-5 and TRBJ2-1; 10 bases line up with TRBD2. V was pared by 0 bases and J by 1 base, with 3 bases of the junction left unmatched. The CDR3 runs 17 residues. Germline CDR1 and CDR2: MNHEY and SVGAGI. This CDR3 reads CASSYSGSGGSYNEQFF. The CDR3 DNA reads TGTGCCAGCAGTTACTCTGGTAGCGGGGGGTCCTACAATGAGCAGTTCTTC.